This T cell receptor beta chain was captured in a study of Ad26.COV2.S vaccination and SARS-CoV-2 variants. This CDR3 comprises 13 residues. V lost 6 bases, J lost 1 base, and 12 bases lay in between. CDR1 is SQVTM, CDR2 ANQGSEA, per germline. Stated treatment: 19 received Ad26.COV2.S at low or high dose, single or two shots; five or six received placebo; per-sample allocation not given. Vaccine and placebo recipients were sampled on day 63 after the first injection. The count of this clone is one. The antigen is unknown. Study findings and constraints: Relative to placebo recipients, vaccine recipients exhibited elevated spike-specific TCR breadth.

Data came from immunoSEQ multiplex PCR; TCRdb stores just in-frame clones and leaves some out. This table holds approximately 500,000 clones, around 85% found once. V gene TRBV29-1 combines with J gene TRBJ1-2, with a tentative D call TRBD1 (5 bases). This TCR was recovered from a person between 18 and 60 years old who received the Ad26.COV2.S COVID-19 vaccine or a placebo. Material: peripheral blood, obtained in a trial of Ad26.COV2.S vaccine versus placebo. The DNA for the CDR3 is TGCAGCGTGGGCCCCGGGGGTAACTATGGCTACACCTTC. Encoded protein: CSVGPGGNYGYTF.